The clone carrying this T cell receptor beta chain was detected only a few times. Its antigen is undetermined. TCRdb keeps only in-frame clones here, not all; method: immunoSEQ multiplex PCR. Among 150,000 or so clones listed, about 87% were seen once. This entry belongs to a study of cytomegalovirus exposure and HLA in healthy donors. About the study: A later analysis reported the same platform for the roughly 120 validation repertoires and the roughly 700 first-cohort repertoires. Points from the study as a whole: The classifier reportedly diagnosed cytomegalovirus status with high sensitivity and specificity. According to a subsequent analysis, TCR clusters from the first cohort were inclined to appear together in the roughly 130 validation repertoires.

The trim removed 8 bases at V and 3 bases at J, leaving 2 bases unmatched. Germline CDR1 reads MNHNS; CDR2 reads SASEGT. The length of the CDR3 is 13 residues. This sequence originates from a young woman in good health and CMV-seropositive. The chain combines TRBV6-1 with TRBJ2-7; 12 nucleotides agree with TRBD2. Sample: PBMCs. CDR3 sequence (DNA): TGTGCCAGCTTACTAGCGGGGGGCTACGAGCAGTACTTC. Protein: CASLLAGGYEQYF.